What follows are 10 T cell receptor beta chains derived from one specimen sequenced in a study of blood T cell repertoires in COVID-19 (dated by TCRdb to 2020 to 2022). To prepare the library, the immunoSEQ multiplex PCR assay was applied. TCRdb limited this immuneACCESS table to in-frame rearrangements with V and J called. A share of clones is missing; checked studies link under half to unresolved V genes, and the rest is unexplained. The sample table holds fewer than 80,000 clones, of which 75% to 90% were seen once. The leading ten clones occupy around 4.9% of the sample. The sequenced sample consisted of peripheral blood. The receptors come from a woman aged 45-60 years with active COVID-19.

The genes are TRBV7-9 and TRBJ2-2; 7 bases align to TRBD2. This CDR3 region has 14 residues. The V gene end was trimmed by 8 bases and the J gene end by 1 base; junction bases not matched to a gene: 4. CDR1 is SEHNR and CDR2 is FQNEAQ in the germline V gene (reference sequence). The CDR3 DNA reads TGTGCCAGCCGGGCTAGCGGGAACACCGGGGAGCTGTTTTTT. Its protein product is CASRASGNTGELFF.

The rearrangement uses TRBV5-6 and TRBJ1-6; D remains ambiguous. CDR1 SGHDT and CDR2 YYEEEE come from the germline V gene. The ends were cut back, 0 bases at V and 9 bases at J, with 13 bases in the middle. This CDR3 has 15 amino acids. The CDR3 DNA follows: TGTGCCAGCAGCTTGGGAACGGCAGGAACTTCACCCCTCCACTTT. Its translation is CASSLGTAGTSPLHF. Full variable domain (missing parts from reference TRBV5-6 and TRBJ1-6): DAGVTQSPTHLIKTRGQQVTLRCSPKSGHDTVSWYQQALGQGPQFIFQYYEEEERQRGNFPDRFSGHQFPNYSSELNVNALLLGDSALYLCASSLGTAGTSPLHFGNGTRLTVT.

The CDR3 spells CASSLAGVGNSPLHF. In DNA, the CDR3 is TGTGCCAGCAGCTTAGCCGGGGTGGGTAATTCACCCCTCCACTTT. The chain is built from TRBV11-2 and TRBJ1-6; no clear D. The ends were cut back, 1 base at V and 6 bases at J, with 10 bases in the middle. The CDR3 is 15 residues long. The germline CDR1 and CDR2 sequences are SGHAT and FQNNGV.

As DNA, the CDR3 is TGTGCCAGTAGTATCCAACAGGTAGAAAGCTCTGGGGCCAACGTCCTGACTTTC. This codes for CASSIQQVESSGANVLTF. The chain uses TRBV19 and TRBJ2-6; TRBD1 is a possible D gene (5 bases). Per the germline V gene, CDR1 is LNHDA and CDR2 is SQIVND (reference sequence). The CDR3 extends over 18 amino acids. The V gene lost 3 bases and the J gene lost 0 bases, with 15 bases spanning the gap.

J is TRBJ1-1 and V is TRBV25-1; D might be TRBD1 (5 bases). This CDR3 is built from 14 residues. Germline V gene data show CDR1 as MGHDK and CDR2 as SYGVNS. The V end was cut by 5 bases, the J end by 4 bases, with 14 bases between. This CDR3 reads CASSPQGFSTEAFF. The CDR3 DNA follows: TGTGCCAGCAGTCCTCAGGGATTTTCCACTGAAGCTTTCTTT.

The rearrangement uses TRBV3-1 (or the pseudogene TRBV3-2) and TRBJ1-4; D call uncertain. The ends were cut back, 4 bases at V and 7 bases at J, with 13 bases in the middle. The germline gives CDR1 LGHDT, CDR2 YNNKEL (reference sequence). The CDR3 contains 14 residues. This CDR3 is CASSLGVSFEKLFF. Written as DNA, the CDR3 is TGTGCCAGCAGCCTCGGGGTTAGCTTTGAAAAACTGTTTTTT.

CDR3 loop: CASSTPGQGDGQPQHF. The CDR3 bases are TGTGCCAGTAGTACCCCGGGACAGGGGGACGGTCAGCCCCAGCATTTT. V gene TRBV19 combines with J gene TRBJ1-5, with 11 bases that match TRBD1. V shed 4 bases and J 6 bases; nucleotides not matched to a gene: 8. The CDR3 runs to 16 residues. The V gene's germline CDR1 is LNHDA and CDR2 SQIVND (reference sequence).

This chain joins TRBV15 and TRBJ2-2; no clear D gene. Germline-derived CDR1 and CDR2 are LNHNV and YYDKDF (reference sequence). Deletions cut 1 base from V and 1 base from J, with 4 bases between. The CDR3 runs 14 residues. CDR3 in amino acids: CATSRGQNTGELFF. The CDR3 region has the DNA TGTGCCACCAGCAGAGGACAGAACACCGGGGAGCTGTTTTTT. Using reference TRBV15 and TRBJ2-2 for the parts outside the CDR3, the full variable domain is DAMVIQNPRYQVTQFGKPVTLSCSQTLNHNVMYWYQQKSSQAPKLLFHYYDKDFNNEADTPDNFQSRRPNTSFCFLDIRSPGLGDTAMYLCATSRGQNTGELFFGEGSRLTVL.

This chain links TRBV12-5 with TRBJ2-7; the match to TRBD1 covers 10 bases. With 5 bases clipped from V and 4 bases from J, the junction kept 5 bases outside the gene matches. The CDR3 length is 14 residues. CDR1 LGHNT and CDR2 FRNRAP come from the germline V gene. This CDR3 reads CASGPGTGVYEQYF. The CDR3 region has the DNA TGTGCTAGTGGTCCCGGGACAGGGGTTTACGAGCAGTACTTC.

The chain recombines TRBV2 with TRBJ2-5; 7 bases fit TRBD1. The CDR3 extends over 14 amino acids. After removal of 3 bases from V and 5 bases from J, the junction contained 6 bases not matched to a gene. Germline lookup yields CDR1 SNHLY and CDR2 FYNNEI. CDR3 in DNA: TGTGCCAGCAGTGATCCCACAGGGGTGGAGACCCAGTACTTC. Translating it yields CASSDPTGVETQYF.